This TCR beta chain emerged from a study of T cells in Graves' hyperthyroidism and ophthalmopathy. CDR1 SGHAT and CDR2 FQNNGV come from the germline V gene. V lost 1 base, J lost 2 bases, and 24 bases lay in between. The CDR3 extends over 19 amino acids. The table lists this clonotype with many counts. What it binds is unknown. Findings and limits, study-wide: Peripheral blood also featured most of the thyroid clonotypes expanded above 0.001.

There were TCR beta CDR3 regions amplified from RNA transcripts. HTBI primers were employed in a first-round RT-PCR of the TCR CDR3. TCRdb ran MiXCR on the multiplex PCR reads and lists one entry per CDR3 protein. The repertoire holds about 380,000 distinct CDR3 sequences, with more than 11% as singletons. Graves' hyperthyroidism was deemed stable given no ophthalmopathy progression within 18 months. Among the patients, aged 18 to 65, hyperthyroidism was newly diagnosed and had lasted under 2 months. Fresh peripheral blood, 8 to 10 ml, was the source of the PBMCs. The sequenced sample was blood. The V gene is TRBV11-2, the J gene TRBJ2-7; D is perhaps TRBD2 (5 bases). This TCR came from a woman in her sixties with Graves' hyperthyroidism. The CDR3 region has the DNA TGTGCCAGCAGCTTAGCGGGATGGCAGTCAGCAGGTGGTGCCTACGAGCAGTACTTC. It is translated as CASSLAGWQSAGGAYEQYF.